This entry concerns a single T cell receptor (beta chain). Its target is unknown. This record belongs to a study of T-cell reconstitution after alpha-beta-depleted transplantation in children. Findings and caveats of the study: About two months after transplant, alpha-beta T cells reportedly came from several hundred expanded graft clones. Surviving recipient cells, namely T cells and thymic progenitors, were the source of high day-60 TCRbeta diversity in some patients. Once a year had passed after transplant, T-cell counts and diversity came mostly from newly produced T cells.

As it was prepared, the TCRbeta library received unique molecular identifiers. TCRdb redid the calling of the PCR reads with MiXCR, one entry per CDR3 protein. The sample lists about 120,000 distinct CDR3 sequences; more than 20% were seen once. The V and J ends lost 1 base and 2 bases respectively, with 9 bases between them. The germline V gene encodes CDR1 SGHTA and CDR2 FQGNSA. This CDR3 has 15 amino acids. The chain recombines TRBV7-2 with TRBJ2-1; a weak D match, TRBD2 (5 bases). The sequence derives from a male patient aged 2-9 years who had a stem cell transplant for chronic granulomatous disease, so the T cells may come from the graft donor. The source material was PBMCs, mostly from graft donor cells, sampled 180 days after TCRalphabeta/CD19-depleted stem cell transplant. CDR3 nucleotide sequence: TGTGCCAGCAGCTTAGAGGTTAGCGCCTACAATGAGCAGTTCTTC. Translating gives CASSLEVSAYNEQFF. The variable domain in full, completed from reference TRBV7-2 and TRBJ2-1, reads GAGVSQSPSNKVTEKGKDVELRCDPISGHTALYWYRQSLGQGLEFLIYFQGNSAPDKSGLPSDRFSAERTGGSVSTLTIQRTQQEDSAVYLCASSLEVSAYNEQFFGPGTRLTVL.